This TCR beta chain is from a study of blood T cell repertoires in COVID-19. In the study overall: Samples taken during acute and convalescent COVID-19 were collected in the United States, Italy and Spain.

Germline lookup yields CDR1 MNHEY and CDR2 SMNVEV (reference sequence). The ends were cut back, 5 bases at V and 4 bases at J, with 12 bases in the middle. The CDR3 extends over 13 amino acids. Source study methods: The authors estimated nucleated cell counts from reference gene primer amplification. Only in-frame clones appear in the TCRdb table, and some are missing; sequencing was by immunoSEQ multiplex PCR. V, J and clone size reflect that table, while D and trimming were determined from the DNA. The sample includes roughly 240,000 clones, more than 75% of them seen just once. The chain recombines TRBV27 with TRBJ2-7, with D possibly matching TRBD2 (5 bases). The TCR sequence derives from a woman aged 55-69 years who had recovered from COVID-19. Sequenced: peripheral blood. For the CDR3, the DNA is TGTGCCAGCAGTGAAGCTACTAGTTACGAGCAGTACTTC. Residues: CASSEATSYEQYF.